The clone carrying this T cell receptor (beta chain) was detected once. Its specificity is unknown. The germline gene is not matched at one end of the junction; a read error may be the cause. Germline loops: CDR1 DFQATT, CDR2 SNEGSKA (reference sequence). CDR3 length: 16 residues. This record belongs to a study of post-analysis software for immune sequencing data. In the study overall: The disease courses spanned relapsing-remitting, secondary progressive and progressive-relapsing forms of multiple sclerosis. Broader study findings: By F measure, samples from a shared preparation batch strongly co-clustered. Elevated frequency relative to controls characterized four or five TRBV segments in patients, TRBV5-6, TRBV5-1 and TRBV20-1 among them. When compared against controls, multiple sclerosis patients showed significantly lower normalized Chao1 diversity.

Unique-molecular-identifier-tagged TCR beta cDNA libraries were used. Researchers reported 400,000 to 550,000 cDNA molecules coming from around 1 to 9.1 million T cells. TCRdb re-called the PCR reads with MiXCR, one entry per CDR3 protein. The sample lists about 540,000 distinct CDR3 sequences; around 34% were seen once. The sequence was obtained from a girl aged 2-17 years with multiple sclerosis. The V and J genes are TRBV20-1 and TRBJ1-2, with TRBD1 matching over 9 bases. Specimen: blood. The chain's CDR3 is CSARGLQGALGYGSTF. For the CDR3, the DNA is TGCAGTGCTAGGGGATTACAGGGGGCGCTAGGGTATGGCTCCACCTTC.